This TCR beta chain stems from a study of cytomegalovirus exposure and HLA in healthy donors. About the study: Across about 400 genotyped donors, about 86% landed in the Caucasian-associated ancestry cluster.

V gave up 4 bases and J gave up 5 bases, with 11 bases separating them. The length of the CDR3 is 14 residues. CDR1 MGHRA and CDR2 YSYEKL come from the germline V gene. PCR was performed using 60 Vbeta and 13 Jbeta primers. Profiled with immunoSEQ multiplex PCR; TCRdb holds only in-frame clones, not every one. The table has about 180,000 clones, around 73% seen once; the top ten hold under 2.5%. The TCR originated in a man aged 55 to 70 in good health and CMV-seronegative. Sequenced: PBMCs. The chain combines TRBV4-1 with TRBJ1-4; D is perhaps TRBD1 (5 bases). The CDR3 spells CASSRGAGNEKLFF. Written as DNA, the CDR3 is TGCGCCAGCAGCCGCGGGGCAGGAAATGAAAAACTGTTTTTT.